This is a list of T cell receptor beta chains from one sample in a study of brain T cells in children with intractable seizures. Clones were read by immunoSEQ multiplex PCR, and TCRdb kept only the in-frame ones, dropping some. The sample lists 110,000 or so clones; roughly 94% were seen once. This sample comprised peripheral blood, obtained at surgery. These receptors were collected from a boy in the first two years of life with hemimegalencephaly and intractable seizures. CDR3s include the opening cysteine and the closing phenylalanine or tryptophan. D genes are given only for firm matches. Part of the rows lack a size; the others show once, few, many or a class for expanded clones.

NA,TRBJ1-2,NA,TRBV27,TGTGCCAGCAGTCCCCGAAACGGACAAGTCTATGGCTACACCTTC,CASSPRNGQVYGYTF
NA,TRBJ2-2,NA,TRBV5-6,TGTGCCAGCAGCTTTTGGGGGAACACCGGGGAGCTGTTTTTT,CASSFWGNTGELFF
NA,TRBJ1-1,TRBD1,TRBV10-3,TGTGCCATCAGTGAGTCGATTCTGGGCAGGGGGGACACTGAAGCTTTCTTT,CAISESILGRGDTEAFF
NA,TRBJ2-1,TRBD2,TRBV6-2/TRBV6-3,TGTGCCAGCAGTTACTCTTCCGGGACTAGAGGTTTTGTCTCCTACAATGAGCAGTTCTTC,CASSYSSGTRGFVSYNEQFF
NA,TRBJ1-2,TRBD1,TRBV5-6,TGTGCCAGCAGCCCGCCGGACAGGGAATATGGCTACACCTTC,CASSPPDREYGYTF
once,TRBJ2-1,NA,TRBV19,TGTGCCAGTAGTAGCCCCCACAGACAACCTTACAATGAGCAGTTCTTC,CASSSPHRQPYNEQFF
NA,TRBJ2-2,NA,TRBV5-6,TGTGCCAGCAGCTTGGCAGTACCGGGGGAGCTGTTTTTT,CASSLAVPGELFF
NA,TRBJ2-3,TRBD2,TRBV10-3,TGTGCCATCAGTGATCGGAGTCTAGCGGGCGTTTGGGGTAGCACAGATACGCAGTATTTT,CAISDRSLAGVWGSTDTQYF
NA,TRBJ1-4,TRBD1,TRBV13,TGTGCCAGCAGCTTAGCCAGGGGGAATGAAAAACTGTTTTTT,CASSLARGNEKLFF
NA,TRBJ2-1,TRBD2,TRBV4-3,TGCGCCAGCAGCCCAGGGAGCGGGAGGGCCGGCGGCTACAATGAGCAGTTCTTC,CASSPGSGRAGGYNEQFF
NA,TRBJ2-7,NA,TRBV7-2,TGTGCCAGCAGCTCGCATCTTTTCTACGAGCAGTACTTC,CASSSHLFYEQYF
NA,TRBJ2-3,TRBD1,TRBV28,TGTGCCAGCAGTTTCTGGACAGGGGCTACAGATACGCAGTATTTT,CASSFWTGATDTQYF
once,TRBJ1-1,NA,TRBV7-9,TGTGCCAGCAGCTTAGTGGCAGGCCTTAGCGCTGAAGCTTTCTTT,CASSLVAGLSAEAFF
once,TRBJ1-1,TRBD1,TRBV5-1,TGCGCCAGCAGTTGGACAGGGACAATGAACACTGAAGCTTTCTTT,CASSWTGTMNTEAFF
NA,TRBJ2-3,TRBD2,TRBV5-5,TGTGCCAGCAGCTACCCGGCGGGAGTCATAGATACGCAGTATTTT,CASSYPAGVIDTQYF
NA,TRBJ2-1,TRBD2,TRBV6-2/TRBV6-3,TGTGCCAGCAGTTACGGGACTAGCGGGAGAGTCAATGAGCAGTTCTTC,CASSYGTSGRVNEQFF
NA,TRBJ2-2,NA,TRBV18,TGTGCCAGCTCCAAGGACCCGGGCACCGGGGAGCTGTTTTTT,CASSKDPGTGELFF
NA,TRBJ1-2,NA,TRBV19,TGTGCCAGTAGTATTGGGCGGAGCTATGGCTACACCTTC,CASSIGRSYGYTF
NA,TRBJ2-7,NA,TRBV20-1,TGCAGTGCAGCGACGTCCTACGAGCAGTACTTC,CSAATSYEQYF
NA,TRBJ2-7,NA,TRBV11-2,TGTGCCAGCAGCTTACGCCCCGGGAGAAGCTACGAGCAGTACTTC,CASSLRPGRSYEQYF
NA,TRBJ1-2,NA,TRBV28,TGTGCCAGCAGTCTGGGGAACTATGGCTACACCTTC,CASSLGNYGYTF
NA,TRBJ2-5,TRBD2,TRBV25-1,TGTGCCAGCAGTCGGGGAGGGGAGACCCAGTACTTC,CASSRGGETQYF
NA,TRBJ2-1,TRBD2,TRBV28,TGTGCCAGCAGTTTGTGGGAAGCGGGAGGTACCGGTGAGCAGTTCTTC,CASSLWEAGGTGEQFF
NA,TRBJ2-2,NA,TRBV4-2,TGTGCCAGCGAGTTGTATGGAGCGGCGAACACCGGGGAGCTGTTTTTT,CASELYGAANTGELFF
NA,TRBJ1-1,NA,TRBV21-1,TGTGCCAGCAGCAAAGTGGTCGCAGGGGGCCCCGAAGCTTTCTTT,CASSKVVAGGPEAFF
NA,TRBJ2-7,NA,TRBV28,TGTGCCAGCAGTCTCCCCAGGGGCAGGACCTCCTACGAGCAGTACTTC,CASSLPRGRTSYEQYF
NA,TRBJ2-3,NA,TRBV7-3,TGTGCCAGCAGCTTAGAGGGGGGCGGTAGTGCGCAGTATTTT,CASSLEGGGSAQYF
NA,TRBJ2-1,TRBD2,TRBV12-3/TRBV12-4,TGTGCCAGCAGTTTAATCGGAGCGGGAGAGTTCTTC,CASSLIGAGEFF
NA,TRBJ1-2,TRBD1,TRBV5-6,TGTGCCAGCAGCTTGCGGCAGGGGGCTACCTATGGCTACACCTTC,CASSLRQGATYGYTF
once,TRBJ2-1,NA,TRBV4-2,TGTGCCAGCAGTCTAGAAACAGACAATGAGCAGTTCTTC,CASSLETDNEQFF
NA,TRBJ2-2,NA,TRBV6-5,TGTGCCACCACCTTCGGTCGAGCGACGACCGGGGAGCTGTTTTTT,CATTFGRATTGELFF
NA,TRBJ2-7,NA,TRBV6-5,TGTGCCAGCAGCCCCCTGGGCTACGAGCAGTACTTC,CASSPLGYEQYF
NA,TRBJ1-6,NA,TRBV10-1,TGCGCCAGCACAGGGGCGGATTCACCCCTCCACTTT,CASTGADSPLHF
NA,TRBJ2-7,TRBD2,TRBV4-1,TGCGCCAGCAGCCACCGACTAGCGGGCAAAACCTACGAGCAGTACTTC,CASSHRLAGKTYEQYF
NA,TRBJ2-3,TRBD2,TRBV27,TGTGCCAGCAGTTCGATACGGACTAGCTTGGGCAGAGATACGCAGTATTTT,CASSSIRTSLGRDTQYF
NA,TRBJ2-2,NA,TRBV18,TGTGCCAGCTCAGGGCTAGAGAACACCGGGGAGCTGTTTTTT,CASSGLENTGELFF
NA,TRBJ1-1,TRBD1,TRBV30,TGTGCCTGGACGACAGGGCTTAACACTGAAGCTTTCTTT,CAWTTGLNTEAFF